This is a list of T cell receptor beta chains from one sample in a study of T-cell reconstitution after alpha-beta-depleted transplantation in children. MiXCR was run by TCRdb on the PCR reads, yielding one entry per CDR3 protein. The table lists about 1,000,000 distinct CDR3 sequences, roughly 29% of them singletons, with more than 25% in the top ten. The input for sequencing was PBMCs, mostly from graft donor cells, taken 360 days after TCRalphabeta/CD19-depleted stem cell transplant. The receptors originated from a boy under two years old who had a stem cell transplant for SCID, so the T cells may come from the graft donor. Each CDR3 is given with its conserved first and last residue. Each record gives: CDR3 protein, CDR3 length, J gene, V gene, D gene. D genes are given only for firm matches.

CASSFSGGDTGELFF,15,TRBJ2-2,TRBV7-8,TRBD2
CASSSPVNRVTDTQYF,16,TRBJ2-3,TRBV7-2,NA
CASTASGTGVEQYF,14,TRBJ2-7,TRBV13,TRBD1
CASSHVSTVYNSPLHF,16,TRBJ1-6,TRBV18,NA
CASSLAGDKGPLYYNEQFF,19,TRBJ2-1,TRBV7-6,NA
CASSAQGHVQNEQFF,15,TRBJ2-1,TRBV6-2/TRBV6-3,TRBD1
CAISELGVANYGYTF,15,TRBJ1-2,TRBV10-3,NA
CASPYSSGPNTGELFF,16,TRBJ2-2,TRBV7-9,NA
CASSPPGQVYNEQFF,15,TRBJ2-1,TRBV6-1,TRBD1
CASSLDSPYEQYF,13,TRBJ2-7,TRBV5-1,NA
CASSMPPSRDNGINEQFF,18,TRBJ2-1,TRBV28,NA
CASSRSGGRMYEQYF,15,TRBJ2-7,TRBV5-1,TRBD2
CATRTSGYNEQFF,13,TRBJ2-1,TRBV7-9,TRBD2
CASSWEQGEGSADTQYF,17,TRBJ2-3,TRBV5-6,NA
CASSLLSGTSGGPSSYNEQFF,21,TRBJ2-1,TRBV12-3/TRBV12-4,TRBD2
CASRQGYSYEQYF,13,TRBJ2-7,TRBV5-1,TRBD1
CASSWERGGFRLTDTQYF,18,TRBJ2-3,TRBV12-3/TRBV12-4,TRBD2
CASSSHREEAFF,12,TRBJ1-1,TRBV6-5,NA
CAVSPAGDQPQHF,13,TRBJ1-5,TRBV10-3,NA
CASSVAPGDGYTF,13,TRBJ1-2,TRBV9,NA
CASSLGWTGTSDEQYF,16,TRBJ2-7,TRBV7-9,TRBD1
CATSRDRGMGYNEQFF,16,TRBJ2-1,TRBV15,NA
CASSKAVGLAGEYQETQYF,19,TRBJ2-5,TRBV21-1,NA
CAIGPGTGTYEQYF,14,TRBJ2-7,TRBV10-3,TRBD1
CASSGSPEGYTF,12,TRBJ1-2,TRBV25-1,NA
CASSFAPGGDTEAFF,15,TRBJ1-1,TRBV5-1,NA
CSAWGVRQDLNYGYTF,16,TRBJ1-2,TRBV29-1,NA
CASSSDGDSNEKLFF,15,TRBJ1-4,TRBV7-2,NA
CASSQATSYYEQYF,14,TRBJ2-7,TRBV2,NA
CSVGRNEKLFF,11,TRBJ1-4,TRBV29-1,NA
CSARDSDGRRNTEAFF,16,TRBJ1-1,TRBV20-1,NA
CAIPTPGRYGYTF,13,TRBJ1-2,TRBV4-1,NA
CASSLGDINQPQHF,14,TRBJ1-5,TRBV5-1,NA
CASSLAFGTDTQYF,14,TRBJ2-3,TRBV12-3/TRBV12-4,NA
CSASFLAGYEQYF,13,TRBJ2-7,TRBV20-1,NA
CSLGLYTQYF,10,TRBJ2-3,TRBV20-1,NA
CASSPQRTEGYTEAFF,16,TRBJ1-1,TRBV18,NA
CASSLSGRGTYEQYF,15,TRBJ2-7,TRBV6-1,TRBD2
CASSATGTGRDTQYF,15,TRBJ2-3,TRBV9,NA
CASSWLGQEANEQFF,15,TRBJ2-1,TRBV5-4,NA
CASSSWDGMNTEAFF,15,TRBJ1-1,TRBV7-7,NA
CASSSGTFPYEQYF,14,TRBJ2-7,TRBV5-1,NA
CASSRADLANIQYF,14,TRBJ2-4,TRBV12-3/TRBV12-4,NA
CASSPRGSEQYF,12,TRBJ2-7,TRBV28,NA
CSVRPLASYNEQFF,14,TRBJ2-1,TRBV29-1,NA
CASRTGQGIYNEQFF,15,TRBJ2-1,TRBV5-1,TRBD1
CASSYQGGDYNEQFF,15,TRBJ2-1,TRBV5-4,TRBD2
CASSYSQVKRLNEKLFF,17,TRBJ1-4,TRBV6-5,NA
CSARGRRTYNEQFF,14,TRBJ2-1,TRBV20-1,NA
CASTRDGYNEQFF,13,TRBJ2-1,TRBV6-1,NA
CASSLSEF,8,TRBJ1-1,TRBV11-2,NA
CASSVPRFPGGLSTDTQYF,19,TRBJ2-3,TRBV9,TRBD2
CASSRSGGWSTDTQYF,16,TRBJ2-3,TRBV5-1,NA
CASSLEPKTSGVVKNIQYF,19,TRBJ2-4,TRBV5-1,TRBD2
CASSLKSTYNEQFF,14,TRBJ2-1,TRBV5-1,NA